This TCR beta chain was observed in a study of cytomegalovirus exposure and HLA in healthy donors. Findings of the study overall: Later analysis indicated greater clonal expansion among HLA-associated TCR beta chains than among equally common other chains. Common viral pathogens were later found to be apparently linked to several of the most significant clusters.

Use of 60 Vbeta and 13 Jbeta primers characterized the PCR. TCRdb keeps only in-frame clones here, not all; method: immunoSEQ multiplex PCR. The sample includes some 110,000 clones, 70% of them seen just once. Each donor was healthy, and each was a bone marrow donor. V lost 0 bases to trimming and J lost 5 bases; unmatched junction nucleotides: 6. This CDR3 has 14 amino acids. Germline CDR1 reads GTSNPN; CDR2 reads SVGIG (reference sequence). As regards this clone: What it binds is unknown.

The receptor comes from a man aged 30-40 years in good health and CMV-seropositive. J is TRBJ2-5 and V is TRBV30; 7 nucleotides line up with TRBD1. Specimen: PBMCs. The CDR3 loop reads CAWSVLGGGETQYF. DNA of the CDR3: TGTGCCTGGAGTGTACTAGGGGGCGGCGAGACCCAGTACTTC.